A selection of T cell receptor beta chains follows, all from one sample in a study of cytomegalovirus exposure and HLA in healthy donors. Only in-frame clones appear in the TCRdb table, and some are missing; sequencing was by immunoSEQ multiplex PCR. The data contain approximately 220,000 clones, about 83% of them singletons. Specimen: PBMCs. All receptors come from a man aged 18 to 35 in good health and CMV-seronegative. The CDR3 runs from the conserved cysteine through the conserved F or W. The order of the fields is D gene, J gene, clone size, V gene, CDR3 DNA, CDR3 protein. The D gene is left open where the match is weak. A clone size is listed for some rows: how often the clone was seen (once, few, many), or a class if it is expanded.

. TRBJ2-1 . TRBV4-3 TGCGCCAGCAGCGGGGGGGCGGCAGTCGACAATGAGCAGTTCTTC CASSGGAAVDNEQFF
. TRBJ2-1 . TRBV11-3 TGTGCCAGCAGCTTCGGGATCTACAATGAGCAGTTCTTC CASSFGIYNEQFF
TRBD2 TRBJ2-7 . TRBV4-3 TGCGCCAGCAGCCTTCGTCAGGACACGGGAACTAGCGACACTCCCTACGAGCAGTACTTC CASSLRQDTGTSDTPYEQYF
. TRBJ2-3 . TRBV4-3 TGCGCCAGCAGCCGCGGACAGAGCACAGATACGCAGTATTTT CASSRGQSTDTQYF
TRBD2 TRBJ2-1 . TRBV7-2 TGTGCCAGCAGCACCAGCGGGAGGTCCTACAATGAGCAGTTCTTC CASSTSGRSYNEQFF
. TRBJ2-1 . TRBV7-6 TGTGCCAGCAGCTTTGACAGGAGCTCCTACAATGAGCAGTTCTTC CASSFDRSSYNEQFF
. TRBJ2-6 . TRBV19 TGTGCCTCCTCTTTTGCTGGGGCCAACGTCCTGACTTTC CASSFAGANVLTF
. TRBJ1-2 . TRBV6-5 TGTGCCAGCAGTCTCCGACACGTTACTAACTATGGCTACACCTTC CASSLRHVTNYGYTF
. TRBJ1-1 . TRBV7-3 TGTGCCAGCAGCTTAGAACGACATATCCAAATGAACACTGAAGCTTTCTTT CASSLERHIQMNTEAFF
. TRBJ2-3 . TRBV14 TGTGCCAGCAGCCAAGGGGCCGGGGTAGGTACGCAGTATTTT CASSQGAGVGTQYF
. TRBJ2-3 . TRBV27 TGTGCCAGCAGGCTTAGCGTGGGGGCCGGTGGAACAGATACGCAGTATTTT CASRLSVGAGGTDTQYF
TRBD2 TRBJ2-2 . TRBV15 TGTGCCACCAGCAGAGACCCTAGCGGGAGGAACACCGGGGAGCTGTTTTTT CATSRDPSGRNTGELFF
TRBD1 TRBJ2-7 . TRBV5-1 TGCGCCAGCAGCTCCTCCGGGACAGGCGCTAACGAGCAGTACTTC CASSSSGTGANEQYF
. TRBJ2-5 . TRBV7-5 TGTGTCAGAAGCTTAGTCCGGGACTTAGAGACCCAGTACTTC CVRSLVRDLETQYF
. TRBJ2-1 few TRBV11-3 TGTGCCAGCAGCTCGGATAGCAGTTACAATGAGCAGTTCTTC CASSSDSSYNEQFF
TRBD1 TRBJ2-2 . TRBV6-6 TGTGCCAGCAGCCCCGGGACAGGGCGGGCCGGGGAGCTGTTTTTT CASSPGTGRAGELFF
. TRBJ2-1 . TRBV4-1 TGCGCCAGCAGGGGACTGCACAATGAGCAGTTCTTC CASRGLHNEQFF
TRBD2 TRBJ2-3 . TRBV27 TGTGCCAGCAGTTTCGGGAGGTCTCTCACAGATACGCAGTATTTT CASSFGRSLTDTQYF
TRBD2 TRBJ2-7 . TRBV7-2 TGTGCCAGCAGCTTTGTTACGGGGGGGCAGTACGAGCAGTACTTC CASSFVTGGQYEQYF
TRBD2 TRBJ2-7 few TRBV7-2 TGTGCCAGCAGCTCGACTAGCGGGAGTAAATACGAGCAGTACTTC CASSSTSGSKYEQYF
. TRBJ1-1 . TRBV2 TGTGCCAGCAGTTATCTAAGGGGGGGTGACCCTGAAGCTTTCTTT CASSYLRGGDPEAFF
. TRBJ2-1 many TRBV18 TGTGCCAGCTCACTAAGGGGCTTCTCCTACAATGAGCAGTTCTTC CASSLRGFSYNEQFF
. TRBJ1-6 few TRBV4-3 TGCGCCAGCAGCCAAGAAGAGGGCCTGCCCCTCCACTTT CASSQEEGLPLHF
TRBD2 TRBJ2-2 . TRBV2 TGTGCCAGCGGGCGGGGGACCACCGGGGAGCTGTTTTTT CASGRGTTGELFF
. TRBJ2-3 . TRBV5-1 TGCGCCAGCAGCTTGAGTACCTTTGAGTCGGATACGCAGTATTTT CASSLSTFESDTQYF
TRBD2 TRBJ2-7 . TRBV28 TGTGCCAGCGATTCTTCTCTAGCGGACGAGCAGTACTTC CASDSSLADEQYF
. TRBJ1-2 . TRBV10-3 TGTGCCTCCCGAGGAGAAGACTATGGCTACACCTTC CASRGEDYGYTF
. TRBJ2-7 . TRBV7-9 TGTGCCAGCAGCCTTAACACAGGGAGAGGCGACGAGCAGTACTTC CASSLNTGRGDEQYF
. TRBJ2-2 . TRBV5-1 TGCGCCAGCAGCTTGGACCCAGGGAACACCGGGGAGCTGTTTTTT CASSLDPGNTGELFF
. TRBJ1-2 . TRBV28 TGTGCCAGCAGCCTATTACAGGTAGCTAACTATGGCTACACCTTC CASSLLQVANYGYTF
. TRBJ1-1 . TRBV7-2 TGTGCCAGCGCCTCCCACGGGGGGGGAGGAGGCGTGAACACTGAAGCTTTCTTT CASASHGGGGGVNTEAFF
TRBD2 TRBJ2-1 . TRBV27 TGTGCCAGCAGTCTCGGACTAGCGGGGGACAATGAGCAGTTCTTC CASSLGLAGDNEQFF
. TRBJ2-7 . TRBV6-1 TGTGCCAGCAGTGAATTCGCGGCGTACGAGCAGTACTTC CASSEFAAYEQYF
. TRBJ1-4 . TRBV5-1 TGCGCCAGCAGCTCTCGGCCGGGACACTTCGAGGAACTGTTTTTT CASSSRPGHFEELFF
. TRBJ2-7 . TRBV4-2 TGTGCCAGCAGCCGGGACACCTACGAGCAGTACTTC CASSRDTYEQYF
. TRBJ2-7 . TRBV9 TGTGCCAGCAGCGCGGACTACTCCACCGAGCAGTACTTC CASSADYSTEQYF